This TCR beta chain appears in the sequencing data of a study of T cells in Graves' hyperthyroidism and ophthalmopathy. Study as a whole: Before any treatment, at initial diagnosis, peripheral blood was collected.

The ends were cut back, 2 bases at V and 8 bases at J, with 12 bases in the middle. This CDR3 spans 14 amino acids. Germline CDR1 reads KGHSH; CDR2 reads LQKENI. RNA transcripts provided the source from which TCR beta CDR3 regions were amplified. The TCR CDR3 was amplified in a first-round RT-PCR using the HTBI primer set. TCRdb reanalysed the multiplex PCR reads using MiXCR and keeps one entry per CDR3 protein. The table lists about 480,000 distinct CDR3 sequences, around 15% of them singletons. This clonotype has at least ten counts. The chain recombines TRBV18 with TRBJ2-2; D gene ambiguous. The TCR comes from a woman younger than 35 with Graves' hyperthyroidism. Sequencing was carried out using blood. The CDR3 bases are TGTGCCAGCTCACCAGGACGTCAGGTGGGGGAGCTGTTTTTT. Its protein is CASSPGRQVGELFF.